One T cell receptor beta chain is described in this entry. Its antigen remains unidentified. The record originates from a study of CD8 T cells in Susac syndrome. Study findings and constraints: The authors found no clonal expansion in Susac syndrome CD4+ T cell repertoires. The study acknowledged a relatively small number of individuals in its TCR sequencing and HLA analysis.

Reverse transcription used about 0.45 to 1 ug RNA and random hexamers. It was immunoSEQ multiplex PCR that amplified TCR beta CDR3 across 54 Vbeta and 13 Jbeta. TCRdb ran MiXCR on the immunoSEQ multiplex PCR reads and lists one entry per CDR3 protein. The sample yields roughly 140,000 distinct CDR3 sequences, around 96% seen once. V dropped 0 bases and J dropped 3; count of bases not matched to a gene: 9. The CDR3 has 16 residues. Germline V gene data show CDR1 as DFQATT and CDR2 as SNEGSKA (reference sequence). Sequencing used CD4+ T cells from PBMCs. This chain uses TRBV20-1 with TRBJ2-3; 7 bases fit TRBD1. This receptor was taken from a human donor with Susac syndrome. CDR3 loop: CSARDARRGSTDTQYF. CDR3 coding DNA: TGCAGTGCTAGAGATGCCCGCAGGGGGAGTACAGATACGCAGTATTTT.